The 3 T cell receptor beta chains below all came from one sample that was sequenced in a study of neurological immune-mediated disorders. TCRdb ran MiXCR on the 5' RACE reads and lists one entry per CDR3 protein. The sample has tens of thousands of distinct CDR3 sequences, roughly 3.5% seen once; the top ten hold around 3.1%. The sequenced sample consisted of PBMCs. The receptor set was obtained from a woman between 45 and 65 years old with multiple sclerosis.

This clonotype was counted at least ten times. The rearrangement joins TRBV29-1 to TRBJ2-7, with 12 bases that match TRBD2. Germline V gene data show CDR1 as SQVTM and CDR2 as ANQGSEA. The CDR3 sequence is 14 residues long. Losses at the gene ends were 6 bases for V and 3 bases for J; bases not matched to a gene: 6. CDR3 bases: TGCAGCGTGCGGACTAGCGGGGCTATCTACGAGCAGTACTTC. It is translated as CSVRTSGAIYEQYF.

This clonotype was seen only a few times. This may be a read error: a much more frequent sequence differs by one nucleotide. The rearrangement uses TRBV12-3 or TRBV12-4 and TRBJ1-3; possible D gene TRBD1, 6 bases. The length of the CDR3 is 14 residues. The CDR3 loop is CASSFGGLGKTIYF. The DNA of the CDR3 is TGTGCCAGCAGTTTCGGGGGGCTTGGAAAAACCATATATTTT.

The table lists this clonotype with many counts. V gene TRBV5-1 combines with J gene TRBJ2-3; TRBD1 might be the D (6 bases). The germline CDR1 and CDR2 sequences are SGHRS and YFSETQ. Trimming cost V 4 bases and J 1 base, with 7 bases left between them. CDR3 length: 13 residues. The CDR3 DNA reads as TGCGCCAGCAGCCCAGGGGGCACAGATACGCAGTATTTT. Encoded protein: CASSPGGTDTQYF.